This TCR beta chain was sequenced during a study of early T cells in non-severe SARS-CoV-2 infection. This clonotype was seen only a few times. In the library, individual cDNA molecules carried attached unique molecular identifiers. TCRdb re-analysed the 5' RACE reads in MiXCR, keeping a single row per CDR3 protein. The sample consists of roughly 60,000 distinct CDR3 sequences, 5.6% of them appearing once. The CDR3 contains 16 residues. Deletions cut 2 bases from V and 5 bases from J, with 15 bases between. CDR1 and CDR2 from the germline V gene are SGHDN and FVKESK. This TCR was sampled from an adult who was a healthcare worker with PCR-confirmed SARS-CoV-2 infection or an uninfected control (not recorded which). The sample taken for sequencing was whole blood. This chain uses TRBV14 with TRBJ2-2; D may be TRBD1 (7 bases). CDR3 region: CASSQQGGRKTGELFF. CDR3 sequence (DNA): TGTGCCAGCAGCCAACAGGGGGGAAGGAAAACCGGGGAGCTGTTTTTT.